This TCR beta chain was sequenced during a study of blood T cells in healthy people across ages. General study findings and limits: PBMCs were not sorted, which prevented a conclusive comparison of naive versus antigen-experienced cells. The fall in TCR beta diversity per million T cells was roughly linear with age.

Isolated PBMCs totaled at least 6 million in each sample. Samples each yielded at least 6 micrograms of total RNA. Primed by a sample-barcoded 5' primer and a J-beta primer mix, a second PCR proceeded for about 7 to 12 cycles. TCRdb reprocessed the 5' RACE reads via MiXCR and lists one record per CDR3 protein. This table has about 970,000 distinct CDR3 sequences, roughly 47% appearing once. On this clonotype itself: Antigen specificity is unknown.

The CDR3 loop spans 14 amino acids. Trimming removed 3 bases from V and 0 bases from J, with 10 bases in between. The germline V gene encodes CDR1 SGHRS and CDR2 YFSETQ. Sequencing was performed on blood. The chain recombines TRBV5-1 with TRBJ2-7; D not resolved. This TCR derives from a woman in her fifties or sixties in good health. CDR3 in DNA: TGCGCCAGCAGCTCAGGCCACTACTCCTACGAGCAGTACTTC. Translated: CASSSGHYSYEQYF.